This entry features one T cell receptor beta chain sequence. A junction boundary mismatches the germline segment, possibly from a read error. Assay used: immunoSEQ multiplex PCR; TCRdb lists only in-frame clones, some missing. Of some 2.4 million clones listed, roughly 93% are singletons. These data originate in a study of shared clonotypes between healthy human individuals. The CDR3 contains 15 residues. Germline assignment: CDR1 MDHEN and CDR2 SYDVKM. The sequencing input was naive CD4+ T cells from PBMCs. The subset denotes: CD45RA+ positively selected. The chain employs TRBV28 and TRBJ1-3, with no clear D. This clonotype was obtained from a man aged 18 to 29 in good health. Some clones in this sample may be carry-over from other donors' samples. CDR3 amino acids: CASSLPSLDGHTIYF. CDR3 in DNA: TGTGCCAGCAGTTTACCCTCCCTAGATGGACACACCATATATTTT.